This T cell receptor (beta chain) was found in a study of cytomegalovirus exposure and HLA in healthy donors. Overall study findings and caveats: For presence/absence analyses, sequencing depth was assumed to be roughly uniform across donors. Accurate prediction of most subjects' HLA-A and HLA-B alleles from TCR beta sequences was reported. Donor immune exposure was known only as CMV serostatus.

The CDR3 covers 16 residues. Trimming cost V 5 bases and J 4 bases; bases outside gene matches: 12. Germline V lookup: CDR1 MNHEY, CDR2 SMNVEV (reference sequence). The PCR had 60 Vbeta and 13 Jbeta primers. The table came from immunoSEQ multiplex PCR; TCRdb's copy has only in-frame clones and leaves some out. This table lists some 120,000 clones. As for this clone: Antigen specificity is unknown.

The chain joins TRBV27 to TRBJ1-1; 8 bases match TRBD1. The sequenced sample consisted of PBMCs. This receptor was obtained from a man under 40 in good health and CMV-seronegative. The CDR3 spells CASSPRQGLMGTEAFF. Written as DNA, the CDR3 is TGTGCCAGCAGTCCTCGACAGGGGCTGATGGGCACTGAAGCTTTCTTT.